This entry describes one T cell receptor (beta chain). Antigen: not known. Using immunoSEQ multiplex PCR, the repertoire was profiled, and TCRdb retains in-frame clones only, with some absent. This table holds fewer than 65,000 clones, approximately 90% found once. The data originate from a study of OX40 agonist ivuxolimab in advanced cancers. J lost 5 bases, V lost 7 bases, and 7 bases had no gene match. CDR1 MDHEN and CDR2 SYDVKM come from the germline V gene. CDR3 length: 14 amino acids. Broader study findings: Within 6 weeks, CD4+ and CD8+ blood T cells expanded clonally at 0.1 to 3.0 mg/kg. In general, CD8+ T cells held more expanded clones than CD4+ did, on average. Certain nonresponders additionally had low normalized T-cell clonal expansion.

J is TRBJ2-7 and V is TRBV28, with 11 bases aligning to TRBD2. The sample here was CD4+ or CD8+ T cells sorted from blood, taken in a trial of the OX40 agonist ivuxolimab. This sequence originates from an adult with an advanced solid tumor such as melanoma, head and neck, liver or kidney cancer. CDR3 loop: CASNLAGGLHEQYF. DNA of the CDR3: TGTGCCAGCAACCTAGCGGGGGGTTTGCACGAGCAGTACTTC.